A single sample gave rise to the 21 T cell receptor beta chains below, sequenced in a study of cytomegalovirus exposure and HLA in healthy donors. This PCR relied on a set of 60 Vbeta primers and 13 Jbeta primers. The assay was immunoSEQ multiplex PCR, and TCRdb's table has in-frame clones only and misses some. In the table there are about 160,000 clones, 70% to 80% of which are singletons. Specimen: PBMCs. The receptors stem from a man aged 30-40 years in good health and CMV-seropositive.

This clone showed up just a few times. J is TRBJ1-2 and V is TRBV28; D ambiguous. Trimming shortened V by 4 bases and J by 0 bases, and 9 bases separated the two germline ends. The length of the CDR3 is 14 residues. Germline CDR1 is MDHEN and CDR2 is SYDVKM. CDR3 nucleotide sequence: TGTGCCAGCAGTTATCGGGGAGCTAACTATGGCTACACCTTC. It encodes CASSYRGANYGYTF.

The genes are TRBV9 and TRBJ2-5; 7 positions match TRBD2. Losses at the gene ends were 4 bases for V and 4 bases for J; bases not matched to a gene: 10. The germline V gene encodes CDR1 SGDLS and CDR2 YYNGEE. CDR3 length equals 15 residues. CDR3: CASSPPGGIGETQYF. The CDR3 nucleotides are TGTGCCAGCAGCCCCCCGGGGGGTATTGGAGAGACCCAGTACTTC.

The CDR3 region has the DNA TGTGCCAGCAGCTTAACTACTAGCGGGGGGTGGGAGCAGTACTTC. Encoded protein: CASSLTTSGGWEQYF. The V call is TRBV7-2, the J call TRBJ2-7; 12 positions agree with TRBD2. CDR3 length equals 15 residues. V lost 2 bases, J lost 7 bases, and 6 bases stayed unmatched. From germline, CDR1 is SGHTA and CDR2 FQGNSA.

The CDR3 loop reads CASSPSPGTYEQYF. DNA of the CDR3: TGTGCCAGCTCACCATCGCCGGGGACCTACGAGCAGTACTTC. The chain is built from TRBV18 and TRBJ2-7, with D perhaps matching TRBD2 (5 bases). V was cut by 2 bases and J by 2 bases, with 10 bases left in between. The CDR3 runs to 14 residues. The germline CDR1 and CDR2 sequences are KGHSH and LQKENI. Using reference TRBV18 and TRBJ2-7 for the parts outside the CDR3, the full variable domain is NAGVMQNPRHLVRRRGQEARLRCSPMKGHSHVYWYRQLPEEGLKFMVYLQKENIIDESGMPKERFSAEFPKEGPSILRIQQVVRGDSAAYFCASSPSPGTYEQYFGPGTRLTVT.

This sequence joins TRBV4-3 and TRBJ2-1, with 8 bases lining up with TRBD2. This CDR3 has 15 residues. From germline, CDR1 is LGHNA and CDR2 YSLEER. J gave up 4 bases and V 1 base, and 3 bases lay outside the gene matches. The CDR3 DNA sequence: TGCGCCAGCAGCCAAGGCGGGGGGCTATACAATGAGCAGTTCTTC. Protein: CASSQGGGLYNEQFF.

The genes are TRBV7-2 and TRBJ1-3; no definite D call. V shed 6 bases and J shed 4 bases, with 13 bases lying between them. There are 14 residues in the CDR3. Germline V gene sequence: CDR1 SGHTA, CDR2 FQGNSA. The DNA of the CDR3 is TGTGCCAGCAGTCCCCGGGGAGGAGGAAACACCATATATTTT. It is translated as CASSPRGGGNTIYF.

The chain links TRBV10-3 to TRBJ2-7, with unresolved D. The CDR3 runs 17 residues. The germline V and J ends were trimmed by 0 bases and 2 bases, with 17 bases remaining between them. CDR1 is ENHRY and CDR2 is SYGVKD in the germline V gene. The CDR3 DNA is TGTGCCATCAGTGAGTCCTTGGGCAGAGTCGTCCCCTACGAGCAGTACTTC. Its translation is CAISESLGRVVPYEQYF.

The V call is TRBV19, the J call TRBJ2-5; a possible D gene is TRBD2 (6 bases). Trimming cost V 5 bases and J 5 bases, with 12 bases left between them. This CDR3 region has 13 residues. Germline V CDR1 and CDR2: LNHDA, SQIVND (reference sequence). This CDR3 is CASSASLAETQYF. CDR3 nucleotides: TGTGCCAGTAGTGCCTCACTAGCCGAGACCCAGTACTTC.

The chain is built from TRBV5-1 and TRBJ2-5, with 8 bases lining up with TRBD1. CDR1 is SGHRS, CDR2 YFSETQ, per germline. CDR3 length: 17 residues. J was trimmed by 4 bases and V by 2 bases; bases with no gene match: 13. In DNA form, the CDR3 reads TGCGCCAGCAGCTTAAACGGTCCGGACAGGGAGCGAGAGACCCAGTACTTC. It specifies CASSLNGPDRERETQYF.

The rearrangement joins TRBV10-3 to TRBJ2-2; 10 bases fit TRBD2. J gave up 0 bases and V 4 bases, and 5 bases lay outside the gene matches. This CDR3 spans 17 amino acids. Germline V gene sequence: CDR1 ENHRY, CDR2 SYGVKD. The CDR3 loop is CAISASGGLSNTGELFF. The CDR3 region has the DNA TGTGCCATCAGTGCTAGCGGGGGCCTTTCGAACACCGGGGAGCTGTTTTTT.

The genes are TRBV28 and TRBJ2-6, with D possibly being TRBD2 (5 bases). The CDR3 loop spans 14 amino acids. CDR1 and CDR2 (germline): MDHEN, SYDVKM. The V end was cut by 7 bases, the J end by 4 bases, with 11 bases between. The CDR3 sequence: CASIGGAGANVLTF. The CDR3 DNA follows: TGTGCCAGCATAGGAGGCGCAGGGGCCAACGTCCTGACTTTC.

The chain has TRBV9 and TRBJ2-7; 9 bases agree with TRBD2. The CDR3 is made up of 15 amino acids. The V and J ends lost 0 bases and 4 bases, in that order; junction bases with no gene match: 5. Germline V gives CDR1 SGDLS, CDR2 YYNGEE. This CDR3 is CASSVVPSGAYEQYF. The CDR3 DNA is TGTGCCAGCAGCGTAGTCCCTAGCGGGGCATACGAGCAGTACTTC. The variable domain in full, with the rest retrieved from reference TRBV9 and TRBJ2-7, is DSGVTQTPKHLITATGQRVTLRCSPRSGDLSVYWYQQSLDQGLQFLIQYYNGEERAKGNILERFSAQQFPDLHSELNLSSLELGDSALYFCASSVVPSGAYEQYFGPGTRLTVT.

V usage is TRBV4-1 and J usage is TRBJ1-2, with D possibly TRBD1 on 5 matching bases. CDR1 is MGHRA, CDR2 YSYEKL, per germline. CDR3 length: 12 amino acids. The V end lost 1 base, the J end lost 5 bases, and 5 bases lay between the germline ends. The CDR3 sequence is CASSQGQYGYTF. The CDR3 bases are TGCGCCAGCAGCCAAGGACAGTATGGCTACACCTTC.

This clone occurred once. The rearrangement links TRBV7-3 to TRBJ2-7; 9 bases match TRBD1. This CDR3 contains 15 residues. Germline V gene data show CDR1 as SGHTA and CDR2 as FQGTGA. V was clipped by 5 bases and J by 6 bases; unmatched bases: 11. In DNA form, the CDR3 reads TGTGCCAGCAGCCGAACGGGACAGGGTGCCTCCGAGCAGTACTTC. Protein: CASSRTGQGASEQYF.

The chain joins TRBV29-1 to TRBJ2-2; D is perhaps TRBD1 (6 bases). The CDR3 extends over 15 amino acids. V was trimmed by 4 bases and J by 4 bases, leaving 16 bases between them. Germline-derived CDR1 and CDR2 are SQVTM and ANQGSEA. The chain's CDR3 is CSVAGTTTPTGELFF. DNA for the CDR3: TGCAGCGTTGCAGGGACAACTACCCCCACCGGGGAGCTGTTTTTT.

This clone was seen once. This chain connects TRBV29-1 to TRBJ2-2, with 7 positions matching TRBD1. Germline lookup yields CDR1 SQVTM and CDR2 ANQGSEA. J gave up 5 bases and V 4 bases, and 4 bases lay outside the gene matches. The CDR3 length is 13 residues. CDR3 coding DNA: TGCAGCGTTGGACAGGGCCGAACCGGGGAGCTGTTTTTT. This gives the protein CSVGQGRTGELFF.

V is TRBV7-2 and J is TRBJ2-3; 9 bases match TRBD1. J gave up 3 bases and V 1 base, and 8 bases lay outside the gene matches. Germline V lookup: CDR1 SGHTA, CDR2 FQGNSA. The CDR3 is 17 residues long. For the CDR3, the DNA is TGTGCCAGCAGCTTAGTTTTTGGGACAGGGATAACAGATACGCAGTATTTT. This codes for CASSLVFGTGITDTQYF. Complete variable domain (other parts from reference TRBV7-2 and TRBJ2-3): GAGVSQSPSNKVTEKGKDVELRCDPISGHTALYWYRQSLGQGLEFLIYFQGNSAPDKSGLPSDRFSAERTGGSVSTLTIQRTQQEDSAVYLCASSLVFGTGITDTQYFGPGTRLTVL.

This sequence joins TRBV28 and TRBJ1-3; TRBD1 matches 7 bases. Germline loops: CDR1 MDHEN, CDR2 SYDVKM. The CDR3 sequence is 16 residues long. The V segment lost 4 bases and the J segment 0 bases; nucleotides outside the gene matches: 6. The CDR3 reads CASSWDSRISGNTIYF. As DNA, the CDR3 is TGTGCCAGCAGTTGGGACAGCCGAATCTCTGGAAACACCATATATTTT. Full variable domain (rest looked up from reference TRBV28 and TRBJ1-3): DVKVTQSSRYLVKRTGEKVFLECVQDMDHENMFWYRQDPGLGLRLIYFSYDVKMKEKGDIPEGYSVSREKKERFSLILESASTNQTSMYLCASSWDSRISGNTIYFGEGSWLTVV.

The V and J genes are TRBV2 and TRBJ2-1; possibly TRBD1 for D (5 bases). Germline lookup yields CDR1 SNHLY and CDR2 FYNNEI. This CDR3 contains 15 residues. Trimming cost V 3 bases and J 0 bases, with 9 bases left between them. This CDR3 is CASSDQGSSYNEQFF. The CDR3 region has the DNA TGTGCCAGCAGTGATCAGGGCAGCTCCTACAATGAGCAGTTCTTC.

The chain carries TRBV2 and TRBJ1-5; 10 bases align to TRBD1. This CDR3 is built from 15 residues. V gave up 4 bases and J gave up 6 bases; unmatched junction bases: 6. Per germline, CDR1 SNHLY and CDR2 FYNNEI. In nucleotides, the CDR3 is TGTGCCAGCAGTGTGGCGACAGGGGGCAGTCAGCCCCAGCATTTT. It codes for CASSVATGGSQPQHF.

The gene calls are TRBV11-2 and TRBJ2-6; D is undetermined. The CDR3 covers 16 residues. Germline V lookup: CDR1 SGHAT, CDR2 FQNNGV. V lost 3 bases and J 0 bases, leaving 9 bases between the germline ends. The CDR3 DNA reads TGTGCCAGCAGCTTGGGCAGATACTCTGGGGCCAACGTCCTGACTTTC. Translation: CASSLGRYSGANVLTF.